This paragraph reports one T cell receptor beta chain. These data come from a study of blood T cells in healthy people across ages. Russia was home to the donors, healthy Caucasian individuals aged roughly 6 to 100. V lost 5 bases, J lost 1 base, and 10 bases stayed unmatched. CDR3 size: 16 residues. CDR1 and CDR2 (germline): MDHEN, SYDVKM. Together with a sample-barcoded 5' primer, a J-beta primer mix was included in a second PCR lasting roughly 6 to 12 cycles. Each CDR3 protein gets one entry after TCRdb re-called the 5' RACE reads with MiXCR. The sample has 850,000 to 1,300,000 distinct CDR3 sequences; under 55% are singletons.

Sequencing was carried out using blood. The receptor was isolated from a woman aged 55-75 years in good health. The chain carries TRBV28 and TRBJ2-7, with 8 nucleotides matching TRBD2. The CDR3 reads CASSPLSGSGSYEQYF. CDR3 DNA sequence: TGTGCCAGCAGTCCCCTGAGCGGGAGTGGGTCCTACGAGCAGTACTTC.